Described below is a single T cell receptor (beta chain) sequence and its context. This sample was taken from a study of spatial heterogeneity in lung cancer. The time point is: sample taken at primary tumor resection. Unsorted whole RNA samples from tumor, nontumor lung or frozen PBMC were sequenced. There were roughly 78 donors, all of them untreated patients with early-stage non-small cell lung cancer. Via MiXCR, TCRdb re-called the 5' RACE reads, giving one row per CDR3 protein. The table has about 36,000 distinct CDR3 sequences, 5.2% seen once. The source material was PBMCs, sampled at surgery. This TCR derives from a female donor with early-stage non-small cell lung cancer.

This chain's CDR3 is CASSEMSLAVEQFF. CDR3 in DNA: TGTGCCAGCAGTGAAATGTCACTAGCGGTTGAGCAGTTCTTC. V is TRBV6-1 and J is TRBJ2-1, with 8 bases fitting TRBD2. CDR1 is MNHNS and CDR2 is SASEGT in the germline V gene. The CDR3 loop spans 14 amino acids. After removal of 2 bases from V and 9 bases from J, the junction contained 6 bases not matched to a gene.